The subject of this entry is one T cell receptor beta chain. Its antigen is undetermined. Researchers isolated at least 7 million PBMCs per sample. This sample is drawn from a study of blood T cells in healthy people across ages. Study-wide findings and caveats: Strongly correlated with naive T cell percentage was TCR beta diversity.

Together with a sample-barcoded 5' primer, a J-beta primer mix was included in a second PCR lasting about 7 to 11 cycles. MiXCR, run by TCRdb on the 5' RACE reads, gives a single entry per CDR3 protein. The sample holds around 870,000 distinct CDR3 sequences; around 28% are singletons and the top ten take 17%. Looked up from germline, CDR1 is SGHRS and CDR2 is YFSETQ. This CDR3 region has 14 residues. After removal of 4 bases from V and 8 bases from J, the junction contained 8 bases not matched to a gene. The receptor was isolated from a woman over 75 in good health. The rearrangement uses TRBV5-1 and TRBJ1-4; TRBD1 matches 7 bases. The specimen was blood. DNA for the CDR3: TGCGCCAGCAGCCACAGGGGAAGGGAAGAAAAACTGTTTTTT. Protein: CASSHRGREEKLFF. The whole variable domain, remainder taken from reference TRBV5-1 and TRBJ1-4, is KAGVTQTPRYLIKTRGQQVTLSCSPISGHRSVSWYQQTPGQGLQFLFEYFSETQRNKGNFPGRFSGRQFSNSRSEMNVSTLELGDSALYLCASSHRGREEKLFFGSGTQLSVL.